One sample yielded the 31 T cell receptor beta chains listed below, sequenced in a study of T cells in Graves' hyperthyroidism and ophthalmopathy. Amplified TCR beta CDR3 regions derived from RNA transcripts. During a first-round RT-PCR of the TCR CDR3, the HTBI primer set was used. TCRdb fed the multiplex PCR reads into MiXCR, producing one record per CDR3 protein. The sample records approximately 700,000 distinct CDR3 sequences, about a sixth being singletons. The sequencing sample was made of blood. All receptors derive from a man younger than 35 with Graves' hyperthyroidism.

The chain employs TRBV19 and TRBJ2-5; 12 nucleotides match TRBD2. V was pared by 2 bases and J by 5 bases, with 9 bases of the junction left unmatched. The CDR3 length is 17 residues. The germline V gene has CDR1 LNHDA and CDR2 SQIVND (reference sequence). Written as DNA, the CDR3 is TGTGCCAGTAGTATAAGGTCGACTAGCGGGAGAGGGGAGACCCAGTACTTC. This sequence encodes CASSIRSTSGRGETQYF.

Ten or more counts support this clonotype. The chain couples TRBV7-8 to TRBJ2-5, with 15 bases aligning to TRBD2. Germline lookup yields CDR1 SGHVS and CDR2 FQNEAQ. This CDR3 is 17 amino acids long. V was pared by 4 bases and J by 5 bases, with 8 bases of the junction left unmatched. The DNA for the CDR3 is TGTGCCAGCAGCTCCGGACTAGCGGGAGGGCATCGGGAGACCCAGTACTTC. Its translation is CASSSGLAGGHRETQYF.

The chain joins TRBV12-5 to TRBJ2-7, with 8 bases that match TRBD2. J was trimmed by 5 bases and V by 9 bases; bases with no gene match: 6. Germline V gives CDR1 LGHNT, CDR2 FRNRAP. The CDR3 has 12 residues. The CDR3 nucleotides are TGTGCTAGCGGTCGGGGGGGGGACGAGCAGTACTTC. It encodes CASGRGGDEQYF.

The chain links TRBV20-1 to TRBJ2-2, with 7 nucleotides matching TRBD1. This CDR3 region has 15 residues. J lost 3 bases, V lost 6 bases, and 10 bases had no gene match. The germline V gene encodes CDR1 DFQATT and CDR2 SNEGSKA (reference sequence). The CDR3 coding sequence is TGCAGTGCGGAAAACCGGGACAGCCACACCGGGGAGCTGTTTTTT. It is translated as CSAENRDSHTGELFF.

In its sample, this clonotype was seen a few times. The chain has TRBV5-1 and TRBJ1-6; D ambiguous. CDR1 and CDR2 (germline): SGHRS, YFSETQ. This CDR3 contains 16 residues. The ends were cut back, 0 bases at V and 5 bases at J, with 12 bases in the middle. CDR3 nucleotide sequence: TGCGCCAGCAGCTTGGATCGGCGACTCAATAATTCACCCCTCCACTTT. Its translation is CASSLDRRLNNSPLHF.

There are many counts of this clonotype. The chain is built from TRBV20-1 and TRBJ2-3; TRBD2 matches 10 bases. This CDR3 region has 14 residues. Germline-derived CDR1 and CDR2 are DFQATT and SNEGSKA (reference sequence). V lost 4 bases and J lost 2; bases outside the gene matches: 3. The CDR3 region has the DNA TGCAGTGCTAAGCGGGGGGGGAACACAGATACGCAGTATTTT. This gives the protein CSAKRGGNTDTQYF.

At least ten counts were recorded for this clonotype. The chain combines TRBV29-1 with TRBJ2-1; D is ambiguous. Germline V gene sequence: CDR1 SQVTM, CDR2 ANQGSEA. Trimming shortened V by 4 bases and J by 1 base, and 14 bases separated the two germline ends. The CDR3 is 15 amino acids. In DNA form, the CDR3 reads TGCAGCGTTGTTTCGGGTAGCTGGTCCTACAATGAGCAGTTCTTC. It yields the protein CSVVSGSWSYNEQFF.

The table lists this clonotype with a few counts. The CDR3 protein is CSANRDGDYNEQFF. As DNA, the CDR3 is TGCAGTGCTAACCGGGACGGGGACTACAATGAGCAGTTCTTC. The chain has TRBV20-1 and TRBJ2-1; D possibly matches TRBD1 or TRBD2 (5 bases each). The CDR3 sequence is 14 residues long. Germline CDR1 and CDR2: DFQATT and SNEGSKA (reference sequence). V shed 4 bases and J shed 3 bases, with 13 bases lying between them.

The chain is built from TRBV5-5 and TRBJ2-1, with D tentatively TRBD2 (7 bases). This CDR3 comprises 15 residues. V shed 5 bases and J shed 3 bases, with 15 bases lying between them. The germline gives CDR1 SGHKS, CDR2 YYEKEE (reference sequence). CDR3 sequence reads: CASSWGGQVYNEQFF. For the CDR3, the DNA is TGTGCCAGCAGTTGGGGGGGGCAGGTCTACAATGAGCAGTTCTTC.

This clonotype was recorded many times. The chain joins TRBV30 to TRBJ1-1, with TRBD1 matching over 7 bases. The CDR3 loop spans 14 amino acids. Unmatched junction bases numbered 4, after V lost 3 bases and J lost 0 bases. Germline CDR1 reads GTSNPN; CDR2 reads SVGIG (reference sequence). This chain's CDR3 is CAWRGGQLNTEAFF. CDR3 bases: TGTGCCTGGAGGGGGGGACAGCTGAACACTGAAGCTTTCTTT.

This clonotype has a single count. The rearrangement uses TRBV4-1 and TRBJ2-3, with a possible D match to TRBD2 (5 bases). V gave up 4 bases and J gave up 1 base, with 12 bases separating them. Germline V gene sequence: CDR1 MGHRA, CDR2 YSYEKL. This CDR3 spans 15 amino acids. The CDR3 nucleotides read TGCGCCAGCAGCCCATCCGGGGTTCGCACAGATACGCAGTATTTT. This codes for CASSPSGVRTDTQYF.

This clonotype was detected only a few times. The genes are TRBV30 and TRBJ1-6, with D unresolved. The V gene lost 2 bases and the J gene lost 8 bases, with 7 bases spanning the gap. The CDR3 spans 12 residues. Germline values: CDR1 GTSNPN, CDR2 SVGIG (reference sequence). DNA of the CDR3: TGTGCCTGGAGTTTACCCCATTCACCCCTCCACTTT. Protein product: CAWSLPHSPLHF.

This clonotype was observed once. Here the CDR3 DNA reads TGTGCCAGCAGCCCGGGACAGGGCTCCCACCATCAGCCCCAGCATTTT. The encoded protein is CASSPGQGSHHQPQHF. The J gene is TRBJ1-5, the V gene TRBV7-3; 9 nucleotides agree with TRBD1. The CDR3 covers 16 residues. The germline V gene has CDR1 SGHTA and CDR2 FQGTGA. The V segment lost 5 bases and the J segment 5 bases; nucleotides outside the gene matches: 10.

The chain is built from TRBV30 and TRBJ2-3, with TRBD2 identical over 14 bases. CDR3 size: 17 residues. Germline V gives CDR1 GTSNPN, CDR2 SVGIG (reference sequence). The V segment lost 4 bases and the J segment 4 bases; nucleotides outside the gene matches: 10. This chain's CDR3 is CAWTGLAGVVFADTQYF. CDR3 coding DNA: TGTGCCTGGACGGGACTAGCGGGAGTAGTTTTTGCAGATACGCAGTATTTT.

This chain links TRBV19 with TRBJ2-1, with 10 nucleotides matching TRBD1. V dropped 3 bases and J dropped 5; count of bases not matched to a gene: 13. The CDR3 sequence is 18 residues long. Germline V CDR1 and CDR2: LNHDA, SQIVND (reference sequence). This CDR3 reads CASSIAGQGVSGNNEQFF. In DNA form, the CDR3 reads TGTGCCAGTAGTATTGCCGGACAGGGGGTCAGTGGGAACAATGAGCAGTTCTTC. Full variable domain (remainder filled in from reference TRBV19 and TRBJ2-1): DGGITQSPKYLFRKEGQNVTLSCEQNLNHDAMYWYRQDPGQGLRLIYYSQIVNDFQKGDIAEGYSVSREKKESFPLTVTSAQKNPTAFYLCASSIAGQGVSGNNEQFFGPGTRLTVL.

The chain combines TRBV5-1 with TRBJ2-1, with 14 positions matching TRBD2. Trimming took 4 bases from V and 6 from J; bases not matched to a gene: 6. The length of the CDR3 is 16 residues. The germline V gene has CDR1 SGHRS and CDR2 YFSETQ. The CDR3 protein is CASSPLGLAGVNEQFF. As DNA, the CDR3 is TGCGCCAGCAGCCCCCTGGGACTAGCGGGAGTCAATGAGCAGTTCTTC.

The V and J genes are TRBV19 and TRBJ1-5; TRBD1 is a possible D gene (5 bases). CDR1 and CDR2 from the germline V gene are LNHDA and SQIVND (reference sequence). The CDR3 is 14 residues long. Trimming pared 4 bases from V and 0 bases from J, leaving 7 bases between. In DNA, the CDR3 is TGTGCCAGTAGTACAGGGTTTAGCAATCAGCCCCAGCATTTT. The encoded protein is CASSTGFSNQPQHF.

This clonotype was seen at least ten times. The chain couples TRBV20-1 to TRBJ2-1, with unresolved D. CDR1 DFQATT and CDR2 SNEGSKA come from the germline V gene (reference sequence). The CDR3 consists of 11 residues. The V and J ends lost 0 bases and 6 bases respectively, with 3 bases between them. CDR3 region: CSAREFNEQFF. CDR3 coding DNA: TGCAGTGCTAGAGAGTTCAATGAGCAGTTCTTC.

This clonotype has more than one count but fewer than ten. The junction departs from germline at one end; a sequencing error may be responsible. V usage is TRBV6-1 and J usage is TRBJ2-7; D is possibly TRBD1 (6 bases). Per the germline V gene, CDR1 is MNHNS and CDR2 is SASEGT. The CDR3 length is 15 residues. The CDR3 spells CAGSEGPGAVYEQYF. For the CDR3, the DNA is TGTGCCGGCAGTGAAGGGCCAGGGGCAGTCTACGAGCAGTACTTC.

On this clonotype itself: A read error may explain this, as a much larger clone is one base away. The chain carries TRBV20-1 and TRBJ2-6; no clear D gene. Germline lookup yields CDR1 DFQATT and CDR2 SNEGSKA (reference sequence). The ends were cut back, 0 bases at V and 2 bases at J, with 5 bases in the middle. CDR3 length: 14 residues. The CDR3 region has the DNA TGCAGTGCTAGAGATGGGCCTGGGGCCAACGTCCTGACTTTC. Protein: CSARDGPGANVLTF.

This chain links TRBV5-1 with TRBJ2-5; either TRBD1 or TRBD2 may supply D (5 bases each). V lost 2 bases, J lost 4 bases, and 9 bases lay in between. Germline V lookup: CDR1 SGHRS, CDR2 YFSETQ. This CDR3 spans 13 amino acids. CDR3 DNA sequence: TGCGCCAGCAGCTTTATGAGGGGAGAGACCCAGTACTTC. Amino acids: CASSFMRGETQYF.

This clonotype was counted at least ten times. V usage is TRBV7-2 and J usage is TRBJ2-4; 13 nucleotides agree with TRBD2. The germline gives CDR1 SGHTA, CDR2 FQGNSA. The CDR3 is 17 residues long. V lost 5 bases and J lost 2; bases outside the gene matches: 6. CDR3 DNA: TGTGCCAGCAGCGAAAGGACTAGCGGGAGTCCCAAAAACATTCAGTACTTC. It is translated as CASSERTSGSPKNIQYF.

This rearrangement joins TRBV20-1 to TRBJ2-3, with a weak D call TRBD2 (5 bases). This CDR3 spans 13 amino acids. V was shortened by 3 bases and J by 2 bases, with 9 bases between the two germline ends. CDR1 is DFQATT and CDR2 is SNEGSKA in the germline V gene (reference sequence). CDR3 nucleotides: TGCAGTGCTAGTAGCGATATCACAGATACGCAGTATTTT. Encoded protein: CSASSDITDTQYF.

The J gene is TRBJ2-5, the V gene TRBV19, with 10 bases that match TRBD2. The junction had 9 bases not matched to a gene; V was cut back by 1 base and J by 7 bases. CDR3 length equals 16 residues. The germline gives CDR1 LNHDA, CDR2 SQIVND (reference sequence). Here the CDR3 reads CASSIVPSGSIGTQYF. Written as DNA, the CDR3 is TGTGCCAGTAGTATAGTTCCTAGCGGGAGTATTGGGACCCAGTACTTC. Variable domain in full (rest from reference TRBV19 and TRBJ2-5): DGGITQSPKYLFRKEGQNVTLSCEQNLNHDAMYWYRQDPGQGLRLIYYSQIVNDFQKGDIAEGYSVSREKKESFPLTVTSAQKNPTAFYLCASSIVPSGSIGTQYFGPGTRLLVL.

The rearrangement uses TRBV18 and TRBJ2-1; TRBD2 aligns across 11 bases. CDR1 and CDR2 from the germline V gene are KGHSH and LQKENI. The junction had 13 bases not matched to a gene; V was cut back by 2 bases and J by 1 base. The CDR3 sequence is 20 residues long. In DNA form, the CDR3 reads TGTGCCAGCTCACCAGGCTTTCTAGCGGGAGGTCATCGGTCCTACAATGAGCAGTTCTTC. It specifies CASSPGFLAGGHRSYNEQFF.

In this sample, this clonotype turned up a few times. The rearrangement joins TRBV4-3 to TRBJ2-1; D gene unclear. The CDR3 has 14 residues. CDR1 LGHNA and CDR2 YSLEER come from the germline V gene. Trimming removed 2 bases at V and 7 bases at J, with 12 bases between. CDR3 in amino acids: CASSQQPQLNEQFF. The CDR3 nucleotides are TGCGCCAGCAGCCAACAACCTCAACTTAATGAGCAGTTCTTC.

This chain connects TRBV18 to TRBJ2-7; no firm D call. Germline CDR1 KGHSH, CDR2 LQKENI. The CDR3 length is 13 residues. The V end was cut by 2 bases, the J end by 0 bases, with 5 bases between. The CDR3 coding sequence is TGTGCCAGCTCACCAGACAACTCCTACGAGCAGTACTTC. This translates into CASSPDNSYEQYF.

The V gene is TRBV20-1, the J gene TRBJ2-5; 7 bases are a match to TRBD1. CDR1 is DFQATT, CDR2 SNEGSKA, per germline (reference sequence). There are 15 residues in the CDR3. V lost 0 bases, J lost 6 bases, and 10 bases stayed unmatched. In nucleotides, the CDR3 is TGCAGTGCTAGAGAATCGGAGACAGGGCGTCAGACCCAGTACTTC. This codes for CSARESETGRQTQYF.

The V and J genes are TRBV4-2 and TRBJ2-1; the match to TRBD2 covers 10 bases. V trimming: 1 base; J trimming: 10 bases; junction bases outside the gene matches: 16. The CDR3 sequence is 18 residues long. CDR1 and CDR2 (germline): LGHNA, YNFKEQ. The CDR3 spells CASSQAQTSGIVMGEQFF. The CDR3, as DNA: TGTGCCAGCAGCCAAGCCCAAACTAGCGGGATAGTTATGGGGGAGCAGTTCTTC.

The gene calls are TRBV11-3 and TRBJ2-5; D is undetermined. Trimming cost V 5 bases and J 5 bases, with 12 bases left between them. The germline V gene encodes CDR1 SGHNT and CDR2 YENEEA. The CDR3 consists of 13 residues. The DNA for the CDR3 is TGTGCCAGCAGCGGACCCCTCATGGAGACCCAGTACTTC. Its protein product is CASSGPLMETQYF.

In this sample, this clonotype turned up a few times. The chain combines TRBV20-1 with TRBJ2-1; 7 nucleotides align to TRBD2. Germline assignment: CDR1 DFQATT and CDR2 SNEGSKA (reference sequence). This CDR3 has 18 amino acids. Trimming took 3 bases from V and 1 from J; bases not matched to a gene: 15. CDR3 nucleotide sequence: TGCAGTGCTAGGGTGGCTAGCGGCACTAAGTATTCCTACAATGAGCAGTTCTTC. Protein sequence: CSARVASGTKYSYNEQFF.